These 16 T cell receptor beta chains came from one sample sequenced in a study of blood T cell repertoires in COVID-19. Sequencing used immunoSEQ multiplex PCR; TCRdb keeps in-frame clones, though not all of them. The sample has some 71,000 clones, approximately 77% seen once; the top ten hold around 0.91%. Sequenced input: peripheral blood. Receptors originate from a woman aged 70 to 79 with acute or convalescent COVID-19.

The J gene is TRBJ2-7, the V gene TRBV6-2 or TRBV6-3; TRBD2 agrees at 10 bases. V gave up 2 bases and J gave up 5 bases; unmatched junction bases: 6. The CDR3 runs to 15 residues. Per the germline V gene, CDR1 is MNHEY and CDR2 is SVGEGT. CDR3 coding DNA: TGTGCCAGCAGTTACAGCCTAGCGGGAGTTAACGAGCAGTACTTC. Translated, it gives CASSYSLAGVNEQYF.

CDR3 protein: CASSLDAVAKNIQYF. The CDR3 DNA is TGCGCCAGCAGCTTGGATGCGGTAGCCAAAAACATTCAGTACTTC. V is TRBV5-1 and J is TRBJ2-4; D call uncertain. V was clipped by 0 bases and J by 0 bases, with 7 bases between them. The germline CDR1 and CDR2 sequences are SGHRS and YFSETQ. CDR3 length: 15 residues.

The V gene is TRBV5-1, the J gene TRBJ2-3; D is uncertain. Germline values: CDR1 SGHRS, CDR2 YFSETQ. The CDR3 length is 16 residues. The V and J ends lost 0 bases and 0 bases respectively, with 11 bases between them. The CDR3 coding sequence is TGCGCCAGCAGCTTGGAGATTCAGACTAGCACAGATACGCAGTATTTT. Residues: CASSLEIQTSTDTQYF.

The chain employs TRBV5-1 and TRBJ2-1, with a possible D match to TRBD1 (6 bases). V was pared by 2 bases and J by 5 bases, with 8 bases between. Germline CDR1 SGHRS, CDR2 YFSETQ. The CDR3 spans 13 residues. The DNA for the CDR3 is TGCGCCAGCAGCTTCAGGGGCGACAATGAGCAGTTCTTC. As protein: CASSFRGDNEQFF.

This chain joins TRBV6-6 and TRBJ2-2; 10 bases match TRBD1. The V gene end was trimmed by 6 bases and the J gene end by 3 bases; junction bases not matched to a gene: 4. The CDR3 loop spans 15 amino acids. Germline V gene data show CDR1 as MNHNY and CDR2 as SVGAGI (reference sequence). The CDR3 sequence: CASSRTGGDTGELFF. In nucleotides, the CDR3 is TGTGCCAGCAGCAGGACAGGGGGAGACACCGGGGAGCTGTTTTTT.

The rearrangement joins TRBV10-1 to TRBJ2-1; TRBD1 might be the D (5 bases). Trimming took 2 bases from V and 2 from J, leaving 10 bases between them. CDR1 is WNHNN and CDR2 is SYGVQD in the germline V gene (reference sequence). The CDR3 covers 15 residues. The CDR3 spells CASSEGPGPYNEQFF. In nucleotides, the CDR3 is TGCGCCAGCAGTGAGGGCCCAGGGCCCTACAATGAGCAGTTCTTC.

The chain is built from TRBV2 and TRBJ1-5; D may be TRBD1 (5 bases). Per the germline V gene, CDR1 is SNHLY and CDR2 is FYNNEI. Trimming removed 3 bases at V and 5 bases at J, with 8 bases between. This CDR3 region has 13 residues. The CDR3 region has the DNA TGTGCCAGCAGTGATACAGGTTATCAGCCCCAGCATTTT. As protein: CASSDTGYQPQHF.

In nucleotides, the CDR3 is TGTGCCAGCAGTCGGGGGAATTCACCCCTCCACTTT. This gives the protein CASSRGNSPLHF. This chain links TRBV28 with TRBJ1-6, with D maybe TRBD1 (5 bases). The germline V gene has CDR1 MDHEN and CDR2 SYDVKM. CDR3 length: 12 residues. V was pared by 5 bases and J by 7 bases, with 6 bases between.

This chain joins TRBV29-1 and TRBJ2-1; TRBD2 matches at 9 bases. The CDR3 has 14 amino acids. Losses at the gene ends were 5 bases for V and 4 bases for J; bases not matched to a gene: 6. Per germline, CDR1 SQVTM and CDR2 ANQGSEA. The CDR3 region is CSVSTSGAYNEQFF. The CDR3 DNA is TGCAGCGTTTCGACTAGCGGAGCGTACAATGAGCAGTTCTTC.

CDR3 bases: TGTGCCAGCAGCTTAGACCGGACAGGGGCCACTGAAGCTTTCTTT. It codes for CASSLDRTGATEAFF. The V call is TRBV7-2, the J call TRBJ1-1; the match to TRBD1 covers 9 bases. CDR1 and CDR2 (germline): SGHTA, FQGNSA. J lost 4 bases, V lost 1 base, and 4 bases had no gene match. This CDR3 spans 15 amino acids.

The V call is TRBV6-5, the J call TRBJ1-2, with D perhaps matching TRBD1 (5 bases). The CDR3 has 14 amino acids. CDR1 and CDR2 (germline): MNHEY, SVGAGI. With 5 bases removed from V and 4 bases from J, the gap between germline ends came to 14 bases. The CDR3 DNA follows: TGTGCCAGCAGTCCAAGCGGGGGGGGCTATGGCTACACCTTC. Amino acids: CASSPSGGGYGYTF.

The rearrangement uses TRBV3-1 (or the pseudogene TRBV3-2) and TRBJ2-1; a possible D gene is TRBD2 (5 bases). V lost 3 bases to trimming and J lost 9 bases, with 15 bases between them. This CDR3 comprises 14 residues. Germline CDR1 LGHDT, CDR2 YNNKEL (reference sequence). The DNA of the CDR3 is TGTGCCAGCAGCCAGACCGGGGTACTTGCTGAGCAGTTCTTC. Translated, it gives CASSQTGVLAEQFF.

The chain recombines TRBV3-1 (or the pseudogene TRBV3-2) with TRBJ1-6, with D maybe TRBD1 (5 bases). The CDR3 runs 13 residues. Per germline, CDR1 LGHDT and CDR2 YNNKEL (reference sequence). The V and J ends lost 3 bases and 6 bases respectively, with 6 bases between them. The CDR3 sequence: CASSQGRNSPLHF. Written as DNA, the CDR3 is TGTGCCAGCAGCCAGGGGCGTAATTCACCCCTCCACTTT.

The rearrangement links TRBV11-3 to TRBJ2-1; 7 positions match TRBD2. Germline CDR1 is SGHNT and CDR2 is YENEEA. V shed 5 bases, J shed 12 bases, and the junction held 7 bases outside the gene matches. CDR3 length: 12 residues. CDR3 loop: CASSQPGLRQFF. The CDR3 DNA sequence: TGTGCCAGCAGCCAACCGGGACTAAGGCAGTTCTTC.

The chain uses TRBV5-4 and TRBJ1-1; the D gene is possibly TRBD1 (6 bases). V lost 1 base to trimming and J lost 9 bases, with 16 bases between them. The CDR3 is made up of 14 amino acids. Looked up from germline, CDR1 is SGHNT and CDR2 is YYREEE (reference sequence). The CDR3 is CASSLWTAPLKAFF. The CDR3 coding sequence is TGTGCCAGCAGCTTGTGGACAGCGCCTTTAAAAGCTTTCTTT.

This clone was counted a few times. The genes are TRBV27 and TRBJ2-6; D is undetermined. Trimming took off 6 bases at V and 5 bases at J, with 11 bases between the two ends. The germline CDR1 and CDR2 sequences are MNHEY and SMNVEV (reference sequence). This CDR3 spans 14 amino acids. CDR3 amino acids: CASRPTVRANVLTF. In DNA form, the CDR3 reads TGTGCCAGCAGACCCACAGTCCGGGCCAACGTCCTGACTTTC.